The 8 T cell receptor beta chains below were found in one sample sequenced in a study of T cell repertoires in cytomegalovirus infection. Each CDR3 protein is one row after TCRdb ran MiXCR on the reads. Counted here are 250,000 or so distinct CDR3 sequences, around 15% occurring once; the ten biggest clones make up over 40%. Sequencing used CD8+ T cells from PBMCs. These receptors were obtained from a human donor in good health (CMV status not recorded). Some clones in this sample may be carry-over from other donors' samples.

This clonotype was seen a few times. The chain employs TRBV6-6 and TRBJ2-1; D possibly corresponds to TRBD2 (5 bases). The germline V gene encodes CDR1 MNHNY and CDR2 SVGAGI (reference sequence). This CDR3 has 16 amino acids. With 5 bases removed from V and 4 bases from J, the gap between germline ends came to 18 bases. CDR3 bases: TGTGCCAGCAGTCCCAGAGGGTCCCCCGAATACAATGAGCAGTTCTTC. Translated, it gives CASSPRGSPEYNEQFF.

CDR3: CASSIMGQGNQPQHF. CDR3 coding DNA: TGTGCCAGTAGTATAATGGGACAGGGCAATCAGCCCCAGCATTTT. V and J are TRBV19 and TRBJ1-5; 8 bases are shared with TRBD1. In germline, CDR1 is LNHDA, CDR2 SQIVND (reference sequence). This CDR3 has 15 residues. J was trimmed by 2 bases and V by 2 bases; bases with no gene match: 2.

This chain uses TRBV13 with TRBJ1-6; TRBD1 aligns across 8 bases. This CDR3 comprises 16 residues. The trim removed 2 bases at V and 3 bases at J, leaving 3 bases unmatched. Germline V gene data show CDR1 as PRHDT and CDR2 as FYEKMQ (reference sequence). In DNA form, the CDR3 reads TGTGCCAGCAGCTTACAGGGGGCGCGCTATAATTCACCCCTCCACTTT. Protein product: CASSLQGARYNSPLHF.

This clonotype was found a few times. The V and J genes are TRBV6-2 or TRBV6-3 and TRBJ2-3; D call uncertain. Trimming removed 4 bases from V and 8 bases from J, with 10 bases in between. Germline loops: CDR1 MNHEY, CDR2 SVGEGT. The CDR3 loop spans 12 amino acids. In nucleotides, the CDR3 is TGTGCCAGCAGTTCTATTGATGGTACGCAGTATTTT. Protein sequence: CASSSIDGTQYF.

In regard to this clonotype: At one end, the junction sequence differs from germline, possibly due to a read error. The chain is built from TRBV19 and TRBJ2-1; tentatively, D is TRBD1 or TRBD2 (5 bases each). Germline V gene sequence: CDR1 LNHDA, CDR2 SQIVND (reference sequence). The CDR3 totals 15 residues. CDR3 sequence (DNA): TGTGCCAGTAGAATCGGGACCCTCTCCAACAATGAGCAGTTCTTC. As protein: CASRIGTLSNNEQFF.

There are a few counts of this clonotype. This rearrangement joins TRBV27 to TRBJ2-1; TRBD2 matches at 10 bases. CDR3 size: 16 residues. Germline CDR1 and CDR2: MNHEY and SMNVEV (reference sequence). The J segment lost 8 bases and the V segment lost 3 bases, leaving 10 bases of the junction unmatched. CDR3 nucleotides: TGTGCCAGCAGTTTCAACCCAGCGGGGGGGCGCGATGAGCAGTTCTTC. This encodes CASSFNPAGGRDEQFF.

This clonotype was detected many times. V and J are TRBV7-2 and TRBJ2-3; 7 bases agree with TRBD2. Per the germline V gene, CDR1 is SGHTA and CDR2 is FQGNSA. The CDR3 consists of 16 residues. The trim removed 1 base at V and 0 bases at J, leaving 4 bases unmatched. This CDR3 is CASSLGRRGSTDTQYF. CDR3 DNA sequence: TGTGCCAGCAGCTTAGGTCGGCGGGGGAGCACAGATACGCAGTATTTT.

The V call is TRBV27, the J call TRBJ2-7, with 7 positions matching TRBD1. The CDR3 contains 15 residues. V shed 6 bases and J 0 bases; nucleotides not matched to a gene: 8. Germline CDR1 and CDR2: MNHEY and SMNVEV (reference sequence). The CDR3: CASRPAGGSSYEQYF. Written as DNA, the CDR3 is TGTGCCAGCAGACCTGCAGGGGGAAGCTCCTACGAGCAGTACTTC.